Listed below are T cell receptor beta chains from one sample, sequenced in a study of metastatic and nonmetastatic thyroid tumors. MiXCR was used by TCRdb to re-call the PCR reads. The repertoire consists of tens of thousands of clones, with approximately 25% occurring once and the leading ten covering roughly 15%. The material sequenced was tumor tissue. The receptors derive from a female donor with papillary thyroid cancer or a benign thyroid nodule (not recorded which). Some clones in this sample may be carry-over from other donors' samples. CDR3s include the opening cysteine and the closing phenylalanine or tryptophan. The D gene is left open where the match is weak. Where a row states a size, it is once, few, many or the class of an expanded clone; other rows omit it.

TRBV20-1	13	TRBJ2-5	TRBD2	few	TGCAGTGCGTCCCGGGGGTCGGTAGCGGGCCAGTACTTC	CSASRGSVAGQYF
TRBV9	13	TRBJ2-1	-	many	TGTGCCAGCAGCGTAGGCAGCTACAATGAGCAGTTCTTC	CASSVGSYNEQFF
TRBV7-9	14	TRBJ1-2	-	medium-sized	TGTGCCAGCAGCTTGGGGGGGACGCCGACCGGCTACACCTTC	CASSLGGTPTGYTF
TRBV12-3/TRBV12-4	13	TRBJ1-2	-	-	TGTGCCAGCAGTTTTCTTGGGGGAAATGGCTACACCTTC	CASSFLGGNGYTF
TRBV4-1	16	TRBJ2-3	TRBD1	-	TGCGCCAGCAGCCCAAGGCCGGGACAGGGATGGGATACGCAGTATTTT	CASSPRPGQGWDTQYF
TRBV20-1	16	TRBJ2-1	TRBD2	many	TGCAGTGCTCCCCTCGCACTAGCGGGGGGAAACAATGAGCAGTTCTTC	CSAPLALAGGNNEQFF
TRBV20-1	15	TRBJ1-5	TRBD1	many	TGCAGTGCTAGAGATCTCGGGACAGTCAATCAGCCCCAGCATTTT	CSARDLGTVNQPQHF
TRBV6-2/TRBV6-3	16	TRBJ2-2	TRBD1	-	TGTGCTAGCAGTCCTCGGAAAGGGGGCGAAACCGGTGAGCTGTTTTTT	CASSPRKGGETGELFF
TRBV12-3/TRBV12-4	15	TRBJ2-3	-	many	TGTGCCAGCAGCCTATTGGGCGGGGACACAGATACGCAGTATTTT	CASSLLGGDTDTQYF
TRBV5-5	16	TRBJ1-2	-	-	TGTGCCAGCAGCTTGTTTCAGGACATTTTGGGCTATGGCTACACCTTC	CASSLFQDILGYGYTF
TRBV11-2	17	TRBJ1-2	-	-	TGTGCCAGCAGTATGGGGGGTCGACGCGCGGAAACATATTGCTACACCTTC	CASSMGGRRAETYCYTF
TRBV11-2	15	TRBJ1-1	-	-	TGTGCCAGCAGCTTAGTTCCTACAGGGAATACTGAAGCTTTCTTT	CASSLVPTGNTEAFF
TRBV6-1	15	TRBJ1-3	TRBD1	few	TGTGCCAGCAACCTGGCAGGGGGCGCGGAAGACACCATATATTTT	CASNLAGGAEDTIYF
TRBV4-1	18	TRBJ2-7	-	once	TGCGCCAGCAGCCCACACTTGACTGCACCCTACAAATTCTACGAGCAGTACTTC	CASSPHLTAPYKFYEQYF
TRBV19	14	TRBJ2-7	TRBD1	-	TGTGCCAGTAGTATTAGAGACAGGGGCCACGAGCAGTACTTC	CASSIRDRGHEQYF